What follows are 32 T cell receptor beta chains derived from one specimen sequenced in a study of blood T cell repertoires in COVID-19. Assay used: immunoSEQ multiplex PCR; TCRdb lists only in-frame clones, some missing. The top ten hold roughly 6.2% of the sample, which has some 160,000 clones, over 80% seen once. The specimen was PBMCs or T cells enriched from blood (not recorded which). All receptors derive from a woman in her thirties or forties who had recovered from COVID-19.

This clone came up a few times. The CDR3 sequence is CASSKGTGFGEKLFF. DNA for the CDR3: TGTGCCAGTAGTAAAGGAACAGGGTTCGGTGAAAAACTGTTTTTT. The rearrangement joins TRBV19 to TRBJ1-4; D might be TRBD1 (6 bases). In germline, CDR1 is LNHDA, CDR2 SQIVND (reference sequence). This CDR3 is 15 amino acids long. The V end lost 4 bases, the J end lost 7 bases, and 16 bases lay between the germline ends.

The V gene is TRBV18, the J gene TRBJ2-7; TRBD1 matches at 8 bases. V lost 3 bases to trimming and J lost 2 bases; unmatched junction nucleotides: 6. Germline CDR1 KGHSH, CDR2 LQKENI. The CDR3 runs 15 residues. The CDR3 sequence: CASSPTGGLPYEQYF. CDR3 DNA: TGTGCCAGCTCACCTACAGGGGGGTTACCCTACGAGCAGTACTTC.

V gene TRBV9 combines with J gene TRBJ1-5, with D possibly TRBD1 on 6 matching bases. Germline assignment: CDR1 SGDLS and CDR2 YYNGEE. Trimming removed 3 bases at V and 0 bases at J, with 7 bases between. The CDR3 is 14 amino acids. CDR3 protein: CASSAGDSNQPQHF. The CDR3 region has the DNA TGTGCCAGCAGCGCAGGGGATAGCAATCAGCCCCAGCATTTT.

This rearrangement joins TRBV5-4 to TRBJ1-6; 7 bases align to TRBD1. The CDR3 sequence is 15 residues long. Germline V lookup: CDR1 SGHNT, CDR2 YYREEE (reference sequence). V trimming: 1 base; J trimming: 7 bases; junction bases outside the gene matches: 5. The CDR3 region has the DNA TGTGCCAGCAGCTTGCGAACAGGGGACAATTCACCCCTCCACTTT. This codes for CASSLRTGDNSPLHF.

The chain recombines TRBV4-2 with TRBJ2-3, with TRBD1 matching 8 bases. This CDR3 has 16 residues. Per the germline V gene, CDR1 is LGHNA and CDR2 is YNFKEQ. V shed 3 bases and J 1 base; nucleotides not matched to a gene: 6. CDR3 amino acids: CASSQVGQGRTDTQYF. CDR3 in DNA: TGTGCCAGCAGCCAGGTCGGACAGGGCCGCACAGATACGCAGTATTTT.

The chain carries TRBV5-1 and TRBJ2-3; 9 bases are a match to TRBD1. Germline lookup yields CDR1 SGHRS and CDR2 YFSETQ. The CDR3 is made up of 16 amino acids. The J segment lost 6 bases and the V segment lost 0 bases, leaving 8 bases of the junction unmatched. CDR3 nucleotide sequence: TGCGCCAGCAGCTTGGGACAGGGGGATTTGGGTGATACGCAGTATTTT. This gives the protein CASSLGQGDLGDTQYF.

The V call is TRBV11-2, the J call TRBJ2-2, with TRBD1 matching 8 bases. Germline lookup yields CDR1 SGHAT and CDR2 FQNNGV. This CDR3 has 16 amino acids. V gave up 1 base and J gave up 4 bases; unmatched junction bases: 5. The CDR3 DNA reads TGTGCCAGCAGCTTAGTGAGACAGGGGATCACCGGGGAGCTGTTTTTT. It translates to CASSLVRQGITGELFF.

V and J are TRBV6-5 and TRBJ1-2, with TRBD1 matching over 9 bases. Germline values: CDR1 MNHEY, CDR2 SVGAGI. CDR3 size: 14 residues. The V segment lost 5 bases and the J segment 4 bases; nucleotides outside the gene matches: 5. CDR3 DNA sequence: TGTGCCAGCAGTAGAGACAGGGGGGTCTATGGCTACACCTTC. This codes for CASSRDRGVYGYTF.

The V and J genes are TRBV7-6 and TRBJ2-7; 8 nucleotides line up with TRBD1. Germline trimming cut 5 bases from V and 3 bases from J; bases unmatched to any gene: 18. The CDR3 length is 18 residues. CDR1 and CDR2 from the germline V gene are SGHVS and FNYEAQ. The CDR3 is CASSLQKGQGMDSYEQYF. CDR3 bases: TGTGCCAGCAGCCTCCAAAAAGGACAGGGTATGGATAGCTACGAGCAGTACTTC.

The rearrangement uses TRBV11-2 and TRBJ2-3; 7 nucleotides line up with TRBD2. This CDR3 has 16 amino acids. With V trimmed by 2 bases and J by 3 bases, 8 bases remained unmatched. The germline V gene has CDR1 SGHAT and CDR2 FQNNGV. The CDR3 here is CASSLPAGTPTDTQYF. CDR3 DNA: TGTGCCAGCAGCTTACCAGCGGGGACGCCAACAGATACGCAGTATTTT.

The chain has TRBV10-2 and TRBJ2-7; 9 nucleotides agree with TRBD1. The ends lost 3 bases at V and 4 bases at J; junction bases unmatched: 7. Germline CDR1 and CDR2: WSHSY and SAAADI. The CDR3 consists of 15 residues. CDR3 DNA: TGCGCCAGCAGTGATTGGGGACAGGGAAGGTACGAGCAGTACTTC. As protein: CASSDWGQGRYEQYF.

This rearrangement joins TRBV10-3 to TRBJ2-3; weak D call: TRBD2 (5 bases). The CDR3 covers 15 residues. V was shortened by 7 bases and J by 0 bases, with 14 bases between the two germline ends. Per the germline V gene, CDR1 is ENHRY and CDR2 is SYGVKD. The CDR3 region is CAIIPAEASTDTQYF. The DNA of the CDR3 is TGTGCCATCATTCCCGCGGAGGCTAGCACAGATACGCAGTATTTT.

The V gene is TRBV2, the J gene TRBJ1-2; 7 bases agree with TRBD1. Trimming cost V 8 bases and J 4 bases; bases outside gene matches: 7. The CDR3 consists of 13 residues. Germline V gene sequence: CDR1 SNHLY, CDR2 FYNNEI. CDR3 amino acids: CASGDSKIYGYTF. CDR3 nucleotides: TGTGCCAGCGGGGACAGCAAGATCTATGGCTACACCTTC.

The chain recombines TRBV28 with TRBJ1-2, with 7 bases identical to TRBD1. Unmatched junction bases numbered 12, after V lost 2 bases and J lost 3 bases. In germline, CDR1 is MDHEN, CDR2 SYDVKM. This CDR3 comprises 17 residues. The CDR3 DNA follows: TGTGCCAGCAGTTTAAATGTTCTAGGGGGCACAGACTATGGCTACACCTTC. This translates into CASSLNVLGGTDYGYTF.

The chain employs TRBV5-1 and TRBJ1-2; the match to TRBD1 covers 7 bases. The J segment lost 3 bases and the V segment lost 4 bases, leaving 9 bases of the junction unmatched. Per germline, CDR1 SGHRS and CDR2 YFSETQ. CDR3 length: 15 residues. The CDR3 reads CASSPRQGNDYGYTF. The CDR3 nucleotides are TGCGCCAGCAGCCCCCGACAGGGTAACGACTATGGCTACACCTTC.

V is TRBV9 and J is TRBJ1-6; perhaps TRBD1 as D (5 bases). Germline-derived CDR1 and CDR2 are SGDLS and YYNGEE. This CDR3 is built from 17 residues. Trimming pared 7 bases from V and 0 bases from J, leaving 17 bases between. The CDR3 DNA reads TGTGCCAGCTCACAGGCACGTACCTTCTCCTATAATTCACCCCTCCACTTT. This gives the protein CASSQARTFSYNSPLHF.

The chain couples TRBV2 to TRBJ2-1; 7 bases are shared with TRBD1. Germline loops: CDR1 SNHLY, CDR2 FYNNEI. V was pared by 6 bases and J by 5 bases, with 4 bases of the junction left unmatched. The CDR3 sequence is 13 residues long. CDR3 sequence: CASRRDSNNEQFF. CDR3 DNA: TGTGCCAGCAGGAGGGACAGCAACAATGAGCAGTTCTTC.

The chain is built from TRBV5-8 and TRBJ1-2; D call uncertain. The V and J ends lost 0 bases and 4 bases respectively, with 13 bases between them. Germline lookup yields CDR1 SGHTS and CDR2 YDEGEE. The CDR3 totals 15 residues. As DNA, the CDR3 is TGTGCCAGCAGCTTGGCCCCGGGAGTTGGCTATGGCTACACCTTC. Translated, it gives CASSLAPGVGYGYTF.

The V call is TRBV30, the J call TRBJ1-2; 7 bases line up with TRBD1. This CDR3 contains 14 residues. Germline loops: CDR1 GTSNPN, CDR2 SVGIG (reference sequence). Trimming removed 6 bases from V and 0 bases from J; junction bases left unmatched: 7. CDR3 loop: CACQGGLSNYGYTF. CDR3 coding DNA: TGTGCCTGCCAGGGGGGCCTCTCTAACTATGGCTACACCTTC.

The chain combines TRBV29-1 with TRBJ1-1, with 9 bases identical to TRBD1. CDR1 SQVTM and CDR2 ANQGSEA come from the germline V gene. V gave up 0 bases and J gave up 5 bases; unmatched junction bases: 13. CDR3 length: 17 amino acids. The CDR3 spells CSVEDLRSDRGITEAFF. CDR3 nucleotide sequence: TGCAGCGTTGAAGATCTCCGAAGTGACAGGGGGATTACTGAAGCTTTCTTT.

The rearrangement joins TRBV5-8 to TRBJ1-4, with unresolved D. Germline CDR1 reads SGHTS; CDR2 reads YDEGEE. Trimming cost V 1 base and J 0 bases, with 16 bases left between them. This CDR3 comprises 18 residues. CDR3 residues: CASSLLRQTIATNEKLFF. In nucleotides, the CDR3 is TGTGCCAGCAGCTTGCTGAGGCAGACCATAGCAACTAATGAAAAACTGTTTTTT.

The chain employs TRBV7-9 and TRBJ1-3; 8 nucleotides agree with TRBD1. V trimming: 9 bases; J trimming: 2 bases; junction bases outside the gene matches: 6. The CDR3 covers 14 residues. The germline V gene encodes CDR1 SEHNR and CDR2 FQNEAQ (reference sequence). The CDR3 bases are TGTGCCAGTCAGGGGGCCTTAACTGGAAACACCATATATTTT. This encodes CASQGALTGNTIYF. Drawing the rest from reference TRBV7-9 and TRBJ1-3, the complete variable domain is DTGVSQNPRHKITKRGQNVTFRCDPISEHNRLYWYRQTLGQGPEFLTYFQNEAQLEKSRLLSDRFSAERPKGSFSTLEIQRTEQGDSAMYLCASQGALTGNTIYFGEGSWLTVV.

V is TRBV5-1 and J is TRBJ1-2; D is perhaps TRBD1 (6 bases). The V and J ends lost 1 base and 6 bases respectively, with 13 bases between them. CDR1 SGHRS and CDR2 YFSETQ come from the germline V gene. The CDR3 contains 14 residues. CDR3 sequence reads: CASSLISAGDGYTF. As DNA, the CDR3 is TGCGCCAGCAGCTTGATATCGGCAGGGGATGGCTACACCTTC.

The V gene is TRBV13, the J gene TRBJ2-7; 7 positions match TRBD1. Unmatched junction bases numbered 5, after V lost 0 bases and J lost 3 bases. CDR1 is PRHDT, CDR2 FYEKMQ, per germline (reference sequence). The length of the CDR3 is 15 residues. CDR3 residues: CASSLGAAGGYEQYF. In DNA, the CDR3 is TGTGCCAGCAGCTTAGGGGCGGCAGGGGGCTACGAGCAGTACTTC.

This sequence joins TRBV9 and TRBJ2-5, with TRBD2 identical over 10 bases. The ends lost 4 bases at V and 5 bases at J; junction bases unmatched: 5. The CDR3 consists of 14 residues. Germline V gives CDR1 SGDLS, CDR2 YYNGEE. The CDR3 is CASSSLAGQETQYF. As DNA, the CDR3 is TGTGCCAGCAGCTCACTAGCGGGACAGGAGACCCAGTACTTC. The whole variable domain, remainder taken from reference TRBV9 and TRBJ2-5, is DSGVTQTPKHLITATGQRVTLRCSPRSGDLSVYWYQQSLDQGLQFLIQYYNGEERAKGNILERFSAQQFPDLHSELNLSSLELGDSALYFCASSSLAGQETQYFGPGTRLLVL.

V and J are TRBV4-1 and TRBJ2-5; D is possibly TRBD1 (6 bases). CDR3 length: 13 residues. The germline V and J ends were trimmed by 5 bases and 5 bases, with 12 bases remaining between them. Per germline, CDR1 MGHRA and CDR2 YSYEKL. CDR3 bases: TGCGCCAGCAGCTACAGGGTTGGGGAGACCCAGTACTTC. Translated, it gives CASSYRVGETQYF.

This clone occurred once. This rearrangement joins TRBV2 to TRBJ2-3; 8 bases fit TRBD1. CDR1 and CDR2 from the germline V gene are SNHLY and FYNNEI. The J segment lost 3 bases and the V segment lost 5 bases, leaving 7 bases of the junction unmatched. The CDR3 totals 15 residues. The chain's CDR3 is CASSQRTGRTDTQYF. CDR3 nucleotide sequence: TGTGCCAGCAGTCAGAGGACAGGGCGTACAGATACGCAGTATTTT.

This clone was recorded many times. The chain employs TRBV12-3 or TRBV12-4 and TRBJ2-1; no firm D call. This CDR3 has 11 amino acids. Trimming took off 6 bases at V and 9 bases at J, with 9 bases between the two ends. CDR3 loop: CASSRSVEQFF. CDR3 nucleotide sequence: TGTGCCAGCAGCCGTTCAGTTGAGCAGTTCTTC.

The chain uses TRBV11-3 and TRBJ2-5, with 8 bases identical to TRBD2. Trimming took 7 bases from V and 2 from J; bases not matched to a gene: 9. The germline gives CDR1 SGHNT, CDR2 YENEEA. The CDR3 is made up of 15 amino acids. The CDR3 coding sequence is TGTGCCAGCACCCCGGGGGGGGTGTGTCAAGAGACCCAGTACTTC. Translating gives CASTPGGVCQETQYF.

The count of this clone is one. The V and J genes are TRBV7-3 and TRBJ1-2, with D perhaps matching TRBD1 (5 bases). V was pared by 1 base and J by 2 bases, with 8 bases between. Germline CDR1 reads SGHTA; CDR2 reads FQGTGA. CDR3 length: 14 amino acids. In DNA form, the CDR3 reads TGTGCCAGCAGCTTAATGGGGCAGAACTATGGCTACACCTTC. This codes for CASSLMGQNYGYTF.

The chain couples TRBV27 to TRBJ2-2; D uncertain. The V gene lost 6 bases and the J gene lost 6 bases, with 8 bases spanning the gap. Germline CDR1 and CDR2: MNHEY and SMNVEV (reference sequence). The CDR3 runs 12 residues. The CDR3 nucleotides read TGTGCCAGCAGCCTTCGCGCCGGGGAGCTGTTTTTT. Translated, it gives CASSLRAGELFF.

The chain has TRBV5-8 and TRBJ2-3, with a possible D match to TRBD1 (5 bases). Trimming left V 6 bases short and J 9 bases short, with 14 bases between. Germline assignment: CDR1 SGHTS and CDR2 YDEGEE. The CDR3 sequence is 12 residues long. The CDR3 sequence: CASMGTKGTQYF. In DNA form, the CDR3 reads TGTGCCAGCATGGGAACAAAGGGGACGCAGTATTTT.